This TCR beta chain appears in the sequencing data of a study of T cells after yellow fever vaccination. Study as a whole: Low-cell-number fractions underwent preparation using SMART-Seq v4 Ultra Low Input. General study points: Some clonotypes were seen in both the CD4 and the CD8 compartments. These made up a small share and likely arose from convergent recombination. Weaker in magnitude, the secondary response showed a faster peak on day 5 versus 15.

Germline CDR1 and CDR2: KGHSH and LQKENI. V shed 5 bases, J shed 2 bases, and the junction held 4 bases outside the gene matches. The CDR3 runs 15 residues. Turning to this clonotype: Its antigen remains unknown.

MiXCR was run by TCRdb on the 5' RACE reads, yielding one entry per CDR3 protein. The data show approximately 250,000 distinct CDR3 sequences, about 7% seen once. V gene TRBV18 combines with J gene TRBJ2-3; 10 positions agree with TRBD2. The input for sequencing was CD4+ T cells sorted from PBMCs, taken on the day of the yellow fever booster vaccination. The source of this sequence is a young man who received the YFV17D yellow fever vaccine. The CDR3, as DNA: TGTGCCAGCTCAATTACTAGCGGGGACACAGATACGCAGTATTTT. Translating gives CASSITSGDTDTQYF. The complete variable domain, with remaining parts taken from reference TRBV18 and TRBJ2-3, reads NAGVMQNPRHLVRRRGQEARLRCSPMKGHSHVYWYRQLPEEGLKFMVYLQKENIIDESGMPKERFSAEFPKEGPSILRIQQVVRGDSAAYFCASSITSGDTDTQYFGPGTRLTVL.